This TCR beta chain was retrieved from a study of monozygotic twins with inflammatory bowel disease. Concerning this clonotype: The antigen is undetermined.

TCRdb reworked the 5' RACE reads into one entry per CDR3 protein, no DNA. The table lists around 410,000 distinct CDR3 sequences. General study points: Concordance status among twins (concordant versus discordant) showed no link to repertoire similarity, possibly from limited power.

The length of the CDR3 is 14 residues. The germline V gene has CDR1 KGHDR and CDR2 SFDVKD. This TCR derives from a human donor with ulcerative colitis or Crohn's disease, or a healthy co-twin of an affected twin (not recorded which). Sequenced input: blood. The genes are TRBV24-1 and TRBJ2-1. The CDR3 sequence: CATSVGRAHNEQFF.